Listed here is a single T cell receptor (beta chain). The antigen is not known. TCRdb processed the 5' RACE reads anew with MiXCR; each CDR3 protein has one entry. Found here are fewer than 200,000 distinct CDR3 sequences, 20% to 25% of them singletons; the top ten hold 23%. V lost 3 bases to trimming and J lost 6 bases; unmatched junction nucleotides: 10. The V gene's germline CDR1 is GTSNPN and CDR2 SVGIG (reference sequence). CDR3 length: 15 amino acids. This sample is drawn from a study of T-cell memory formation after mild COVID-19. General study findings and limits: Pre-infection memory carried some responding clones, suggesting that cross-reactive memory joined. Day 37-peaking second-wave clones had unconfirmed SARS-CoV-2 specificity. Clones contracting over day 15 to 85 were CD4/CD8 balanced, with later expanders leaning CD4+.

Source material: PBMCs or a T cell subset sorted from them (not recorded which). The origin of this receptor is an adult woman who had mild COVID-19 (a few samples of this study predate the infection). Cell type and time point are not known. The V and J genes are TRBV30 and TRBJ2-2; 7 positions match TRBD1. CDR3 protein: CAWRETGFVPGELFF. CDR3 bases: TGTGCCTGGAGAGAGACAGGGTTCGTCCCCGGGGAGCTGTTTTTT.